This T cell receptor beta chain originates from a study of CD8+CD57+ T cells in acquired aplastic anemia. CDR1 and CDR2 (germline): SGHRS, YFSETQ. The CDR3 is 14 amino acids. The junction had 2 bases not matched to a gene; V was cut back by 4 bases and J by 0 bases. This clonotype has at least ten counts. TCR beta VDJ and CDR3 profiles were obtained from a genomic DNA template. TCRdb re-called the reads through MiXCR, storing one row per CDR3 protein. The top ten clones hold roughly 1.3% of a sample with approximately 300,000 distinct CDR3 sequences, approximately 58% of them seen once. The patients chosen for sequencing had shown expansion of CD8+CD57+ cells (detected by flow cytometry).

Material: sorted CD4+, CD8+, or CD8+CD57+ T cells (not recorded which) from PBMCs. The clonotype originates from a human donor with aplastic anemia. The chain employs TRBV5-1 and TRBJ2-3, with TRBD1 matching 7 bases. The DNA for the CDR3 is TGCGCCAGCAGCGAGGGGGCCAGCACAGATACGCAGTATTTT. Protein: CASSEGASTDTQYF.